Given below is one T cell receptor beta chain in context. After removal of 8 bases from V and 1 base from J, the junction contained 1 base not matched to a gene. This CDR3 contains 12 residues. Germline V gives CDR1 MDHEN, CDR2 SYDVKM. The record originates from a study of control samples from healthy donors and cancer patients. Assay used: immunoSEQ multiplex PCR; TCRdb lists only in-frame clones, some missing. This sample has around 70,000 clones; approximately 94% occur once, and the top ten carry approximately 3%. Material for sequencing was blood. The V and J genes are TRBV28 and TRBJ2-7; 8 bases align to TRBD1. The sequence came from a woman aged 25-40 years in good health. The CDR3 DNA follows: TGTGCCAGCCGACAGGGGTCCTACGAGCAGTACTTC. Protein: CASRQGSYEQYF.